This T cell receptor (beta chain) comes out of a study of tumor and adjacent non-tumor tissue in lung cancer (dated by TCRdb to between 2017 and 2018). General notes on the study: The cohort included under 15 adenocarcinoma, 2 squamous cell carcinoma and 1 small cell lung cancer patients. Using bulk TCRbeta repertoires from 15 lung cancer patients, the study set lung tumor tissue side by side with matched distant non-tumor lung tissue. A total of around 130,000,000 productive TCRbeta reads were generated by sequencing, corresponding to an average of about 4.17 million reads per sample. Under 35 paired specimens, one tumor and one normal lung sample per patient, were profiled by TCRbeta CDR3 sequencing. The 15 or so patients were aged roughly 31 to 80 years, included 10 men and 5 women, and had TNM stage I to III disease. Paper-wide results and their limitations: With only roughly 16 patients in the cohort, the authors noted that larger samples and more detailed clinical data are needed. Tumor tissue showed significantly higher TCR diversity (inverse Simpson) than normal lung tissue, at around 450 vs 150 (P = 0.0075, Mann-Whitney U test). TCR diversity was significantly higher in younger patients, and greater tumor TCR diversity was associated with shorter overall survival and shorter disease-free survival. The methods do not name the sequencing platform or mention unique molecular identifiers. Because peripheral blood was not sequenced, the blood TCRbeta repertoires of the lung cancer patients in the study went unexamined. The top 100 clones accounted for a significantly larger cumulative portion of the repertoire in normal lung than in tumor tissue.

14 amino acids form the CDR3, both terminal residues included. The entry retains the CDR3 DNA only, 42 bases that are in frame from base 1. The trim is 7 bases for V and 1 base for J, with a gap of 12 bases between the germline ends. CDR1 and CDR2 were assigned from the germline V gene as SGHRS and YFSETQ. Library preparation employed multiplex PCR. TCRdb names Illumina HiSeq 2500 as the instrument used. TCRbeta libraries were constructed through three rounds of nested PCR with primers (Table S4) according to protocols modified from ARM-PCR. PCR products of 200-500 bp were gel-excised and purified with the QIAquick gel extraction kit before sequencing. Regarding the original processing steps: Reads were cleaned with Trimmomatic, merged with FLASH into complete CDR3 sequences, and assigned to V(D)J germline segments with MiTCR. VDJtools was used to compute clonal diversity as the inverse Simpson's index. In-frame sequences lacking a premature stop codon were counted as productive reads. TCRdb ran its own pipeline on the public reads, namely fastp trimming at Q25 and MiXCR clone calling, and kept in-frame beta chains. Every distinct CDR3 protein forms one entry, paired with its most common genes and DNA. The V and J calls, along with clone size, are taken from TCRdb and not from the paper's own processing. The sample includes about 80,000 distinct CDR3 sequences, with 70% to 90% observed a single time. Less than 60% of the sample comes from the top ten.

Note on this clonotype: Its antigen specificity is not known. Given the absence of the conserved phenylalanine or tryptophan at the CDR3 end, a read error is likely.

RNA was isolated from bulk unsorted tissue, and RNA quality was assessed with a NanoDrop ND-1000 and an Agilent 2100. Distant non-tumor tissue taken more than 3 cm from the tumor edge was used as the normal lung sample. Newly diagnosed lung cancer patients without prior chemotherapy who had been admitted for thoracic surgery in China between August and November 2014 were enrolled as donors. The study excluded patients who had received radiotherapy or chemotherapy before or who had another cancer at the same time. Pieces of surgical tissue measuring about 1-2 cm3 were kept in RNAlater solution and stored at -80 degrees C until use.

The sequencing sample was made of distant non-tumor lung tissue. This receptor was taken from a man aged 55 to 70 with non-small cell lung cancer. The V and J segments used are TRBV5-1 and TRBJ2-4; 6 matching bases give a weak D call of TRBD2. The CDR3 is CASCMTSAKNIQYL. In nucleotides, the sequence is TGCGCCAGCTGCATGACTAGTGCCAAAAACATTCAGTACTTG.